This entry concerns a single TCR beta chain. No antigen is known for it. Per the germline V gene, CDR1 is MNHNS and CDR2 is SASEGT. The CDR3 runs 12 residues. The data were obtained in a study of monozygotic twins with inflammatory bowel disease. Whole-study findings and limits: Lower sharing of clonotypes with other individuals was seen in IBD patients than in healthy twins. This was most marked in patients showing signs of disease activity.

One entry per CDR3 protein, without DNA, is what TCRdb gives after re-calling the 5' RACE reads. The sample has more than 300,000 distinct CDR3 sequences. This chain joins TRBV6-1 and TRBJ2-7. This receptor was taken from a human donor with ulcerative colitis or Crohn's disease, or a healthy co-twin of an affected twin (not recorded which). Sequences were obtained from blood. The CDR3 here is CASSEPGYEQYF.